This TCR beta chain came from a study of OX40 agonist ivuxolimab in advanced cancers. Study details: Three dose-escalation patients had partial responses: one with hepatocellular carcinoma and two with cutaneous melanoma.

The CDR3 runs to 13 residues. Germline V gene lookup returns CDR1 SQVTM and CDR2 ANQGSEA. V lost 3 bases and J lost 8; bases outside the gene matches: 9. Any history of autoimmune disease or systemic immunosuppression disqualified patients. Findings and caveats of the study: At 0.1 to 3.0 mg/kg, CD4+ and CD8+ blood T cells expanded clonally by week 6.

Clones were read by immunoSEQ multiplex PCR, and TCRdb kept only the in-frame ones, dropping some. The table shows 80,000 to 100,000 clones, with 94% occurring only once. In the case of this clone: As yet, its antigen is unknown.

The sample was CD4+ or CD8+ T cells sorted from blood, taken in a trial of the OX40 agonist ivuxolimab. The chain links TRBV29-1 to TRBJ1-2; 7 positions match TRBD1. This TCR was sampled from an adult with an advanced solid tumor such as melanoma, head and neck, liver or kidney cancer. The CDR3 nucleotides are TGCAGCGTTGAGACAGGGTACGCGGGCGGCTACACCTTC. It encodes CSVETGYAGGYTF.